The text below deals with one T cell receptor beta chain. Antigen unknown. MiXCR, run by TCRdb on the 5' RACE reads, gives a single entry per CDR3 protein. The repertoire consists of hundreds of thousands of distinct CDR3 sequences, with 15% to 20% occurring once and the leading ten covering approximately 0.97%. These data come from a study of CD8 T cells in ankylosing spondylitis. The study's findings and limits: Blood from ankylosing spondylitis patients appeared to carry a characteristic eight-variant TCR beta motif.

This clonotype was sampled from a male donor with ankylosing spondylitis. The source material was blood, either unsorted or a sorted T cell fraction (not recorded which).

Here the CDR3 reads CASSVRTGYGYTF. CDR3 in DNA: TGTGCCAGCAGTGTTCGGACAGGCTATGGCTACACCTTC. The chain has TRBV6-1 and TRBJ1-2, with 7 bases matching TRBD1. The CDR3 has 13 amino acids. Germline CDR1 is MNHNS and CDR2 is SASEGT. The V and J ends lost 4 bases and 4 bases, in that order; junction bases with no gene match: 3.